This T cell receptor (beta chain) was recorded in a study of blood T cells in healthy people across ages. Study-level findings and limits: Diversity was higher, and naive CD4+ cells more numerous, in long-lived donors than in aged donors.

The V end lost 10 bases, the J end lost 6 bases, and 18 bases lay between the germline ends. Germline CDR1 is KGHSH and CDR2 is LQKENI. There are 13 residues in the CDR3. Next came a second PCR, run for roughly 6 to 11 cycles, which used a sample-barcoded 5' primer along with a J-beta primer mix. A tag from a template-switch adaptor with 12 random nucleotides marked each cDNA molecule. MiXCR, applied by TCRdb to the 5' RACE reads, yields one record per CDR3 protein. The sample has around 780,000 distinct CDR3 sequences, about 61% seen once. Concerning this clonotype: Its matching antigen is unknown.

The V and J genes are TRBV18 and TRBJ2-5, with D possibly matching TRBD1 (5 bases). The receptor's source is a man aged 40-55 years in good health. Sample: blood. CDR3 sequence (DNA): TGTGCCATCGACAGCAAAACGGAAAAGACCCAGTACTTC. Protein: CAIDSKTEKTQYF.